These T cell receptor beta chains were read from a single sample in a study of neurological immune-mediated disorders. TCRdb reprocessed the 5' RACE reads via MiXCR and lists one record per CDR3 protein. Among approximately 100,000 distinct CDR3 sequences listed, less than 14% were seen once. Sequences were obtained from PBMCs. These receptor sequences come from a female donor with HTLV-1-associated myelopathy (HAM/TSP). The CDR3 runs from the conserved cysteine through the conserved F or W. Each record gives: J gene, clone size, D gene, V gene, CDR3 DNA, CDR3 protein. A D gene is named only where the DNA matches it firmly. Clone size appears in some rows only: once, few, many, or a class for an expanded clone.

j_call: TRBJ2-1
clone_size: many
d_call: TRBD2
v_call: TRBV5-1
cdr3_nt: TGCGCCAGCTCCCTGGGCGGGGGGGAAAATGAGCAGTTCTTC
cdr3_aa: CASSLGGGENEQFF

j_call: TRBJ2-7
clone_size: .
d_call: TRBD2
v_call: TRBV27
cdr3_nt: TGTGCCAGCGGCCCCCGCCTAGCGGCGATCTACGAGCAGTACTTC
cdr3_aa: CASGPRLAAIYEQYF

j_call: TRBJ2-7
clone_size: few
d_call: TRBD2
v_call: TRBV20-1
cdr3_nt: TGCAGTGCTAGAGGCTCGGGGCTAGCGGAATACGAGCAGTACTTC
cdr3_aa: CSARGSGLAEYEQYF

j_call: TRBJ2-7
clone_size: many
d_call: .
v_call: TRBV18
cdr3_nt: TGTGCCAGCTCACCACACAGACAGACCGAGCAGTACTTC
cdr3_aa: CASSPHRQTEQYF

j_call: TRBJ2-2
clone_size: many
d_call: .
v_call: TRBV4-3
cdr3_nt: TGCGCCAGCAGCCAAGATACCGGGATGAACACCGGGGAGCTGTTTTTT
cdr3_aa: CASSQDTGMNTGELFF

j_call: TRBJ1-3
clone_size: many
d_call: .
v_call: TRBV7-7
cdr3_nt: TGTGCCAGCAGCTTATCGAGAAACTCTGGAAACACCATATATTTT
cdr3_aa: CASSLSRNSGNTIYF

j_call: TRBJ1-1
clone_size: many
d_call: TRBD1
v_call: TRBV20-1
cdr3_nt: TGCAGTGCTAGCAAGGACAGGGACACTGAAGCTTTCTTT
cdr3_aa: CSASKDRDTEAFF

j_call: TRBJ2-3
clone_size: many
d_call: .
v_call: TRBV7-8
cdr3_nt: TGTGCCAGCAGCTCCGGGACTCCTAGCACAGATACGCAGTATTTT
cdr3_aa: CASSSGTPSTDTQYF

j_call: TRBJ1-3
clone_size: many
d_call: .
v_call: TRBV4-2
cdr3_nt: TGTGCCAGCAGCCAAGGAGGGGAAGGTCGAAAGGGAGGAAACACCATATATTTT
cdr3_aa: CASSQGGEGRKGGNTIYF

j_call: TRBJ2-7
clone_size: many
d_call: .
v_call: TRBV20-1
cdr3_nt: TGCAGTGCTAGAAACGACGGTAGCTCCTACGAGCAGTACTTC
cdr3_aa: CSARNDGSSYEQYF

j_call: TRBJ2-7
clone_size: many
d_call: .
v_call: TRBV12-3/TRBV12-4
cdr3_nt: TGTGCCAGCAGCACCGGGATGGGGATCCCCTACGAGCAGTACTTC
cdr3_aa: CASSTGMGIPYEQYF

j_call: TRBJ2-7
clone_size: many
d_call: TRBD1
v_call: TRBV27
cdr3_nt: TGTGCCAGCAGTCCCAACAGGGGGCTTCCCTACGAGCAGTACTTC
cdr3_aa: CASSPNRGLPYEQYF

j_call: TRBJ1-1
clone_size: many
d_call: .
v_call: TRBV28
cdr3_nt: TGTGCCAGCAGTTTATCGGTCGGCGAAGCTTTCTTT
cdr3_aa: CASSLSVGEAFF

j_call: TRBJ2-3
clone_size: many
d_call: .
v_call: TRBV20-1
cdr3_nt: TGCAGTGAGCAGGGCTCAACAGATACGCAGTATTTT
cdr3_aa: CSEQGSTDTQYF

j_call: TRBJ2-5
clone_size: many
d_call: .
v_call: TRBV6-5
cdr3_nt: TGTGCCAGCCGACGACCCAAAACGGGGGAGACCCAGTACTTC
cdr3_aa: CASRRPKTGETQYF

j_call: TRBJ2-2
clone_size: few
d_call: .
v_call: TRBV7-9
cdr3_nt: TGTGCCAGCAGCTTGACAGGCTGGATGAGAACCGGGGAGCTGTTTTTT
cdr3_aa: CASSLTGWMRTGELFF

j_call: TRBJ1-2
clone_size: many
d_call: .
v_call: TRBV29-1
cdr3_nt: TGCAGCGCAAGGGGGGTTTATGGCTACACCTTC
cdr3_aa: CSARGVYGYTF

j_call: TRBJ2-7
clone_size: many
d_call: .
v_call: TRBV6-6
cdr3_nt: TGTGCCAGCAGTACTACCGACTCCTACGAGCAGTACTTC
cdr3_aa: CASSTTDSYEQYF

j_call: TRBJ2-3
clone_size: many
d_call: .
v_call: TRBV20-1
cdr3_nt: TGCAGTGCTAGAGGAGATACGCAGTATTTT
cdr3_aa: CSARGDTQYF

j_call: TRBJ2-7
clone_size: many
d_call: TRBD1
v_call: TRBV6-2/TRBV6-3
cdr3_nt: TGTGCCAGCAGTCGGACAGGGTCTGGCGAGCAGTACTTC
cdr3_aa: CASSRTGSGEQYF

j_call: TRBJ2-7
clone_size: many
d_call: .
v_call: TRBV5-1
cdr3_nt: TGCGCCAGCAGACCGGATCTTGGGCATTGGAACGAGCAGTACTTC
cdr3_aa: CASRPDLGHWNEQYF

j_call: TRBJ2-3
clone_size: many
d_call: TRBD2
v_call: TRBV7-9
cdr3_nt: TGTGCCAGCAGACACTCCGGGACTAGCGGGGCAGATACGCAGTATTTT
cdr3_aa: CASRHSGTSGADTQYF

j_call: TRBJ2-1
clone_size: many
d_call: TRBD2
v_call: TRBV7-2
cdr3_nt: TGTGCCAGCAGCTTGCGTAGCGGGGGGGCAGGGGAGCAGTTCTTC
cdr3_aa: CASSLRSGGAGEQFF

j_call: TRBJ2-3
clone_size: many
d_call: .
v_call: TRBV6-5
cdr3_nt: TGTGCCAGCAGTTACTCGGCTAGCGCAGATACGCAGTATTTT
cdr3_aa: CASSYSASADTQYF

j_call: TRBJ2-7
clone_size: many
d_call: .
v_call: TRBV5-1
cdr3_nt: TGCGCCAGCAGACCGGAGGTCATCTCCTACGAGCAGTACTTC
cdr3_aa: CASRPEVISYEQYF

j_call: TRBJ1-2
clone_size: many
d_call: .
v_call: TRBV12-3/TRBV12-4
cdr3_nt: TGTGCCAGCAGTCCAGCCGGACAGTTGAGCGGCTACACCTTC
cdr3_aa: CASSPAGQLSGYTF

j_call: TRBJ2-1
clone_size: .
d_call: TRBD1
v_call: TRBV18
cdr3_nt: TGTGCCAGCTCACCAGGACAGGGACCCTACAATGAGCAGTTCTTC
cdr3_aa: CASSPGQGPYNEQFF